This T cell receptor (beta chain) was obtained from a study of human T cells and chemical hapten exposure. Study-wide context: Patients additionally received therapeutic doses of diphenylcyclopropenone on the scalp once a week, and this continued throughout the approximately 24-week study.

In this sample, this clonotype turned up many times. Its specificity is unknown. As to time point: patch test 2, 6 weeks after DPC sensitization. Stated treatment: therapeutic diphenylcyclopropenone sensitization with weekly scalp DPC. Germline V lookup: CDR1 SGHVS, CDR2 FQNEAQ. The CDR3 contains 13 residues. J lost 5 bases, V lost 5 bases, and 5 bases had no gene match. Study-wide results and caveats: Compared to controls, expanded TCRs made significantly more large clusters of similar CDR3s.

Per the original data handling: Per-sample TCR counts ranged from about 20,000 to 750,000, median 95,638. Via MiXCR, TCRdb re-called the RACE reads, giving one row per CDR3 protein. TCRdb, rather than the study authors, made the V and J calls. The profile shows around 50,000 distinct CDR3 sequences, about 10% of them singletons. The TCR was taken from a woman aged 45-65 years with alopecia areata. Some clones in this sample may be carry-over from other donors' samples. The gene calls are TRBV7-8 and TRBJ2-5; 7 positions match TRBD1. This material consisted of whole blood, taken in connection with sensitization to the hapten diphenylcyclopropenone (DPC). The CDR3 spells CASSPGTDETQYF. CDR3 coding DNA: TGTGCCAGCAGCCCTGGGACAGACGAGACCCAGTACTTC.